This T cell receptor beta chain was captured in a study of T cell responses to AZD1222 COVID-19 vaccine. Libraries were prepared by immunoSEQ multiplex PCR; TCRdb keeps only in-frame clonotypes and omits some of them. The sample holds around 150,000 clones; about 93% are singletons and the top ten take roughly 7%. The CDR3 spans 17 residues. Germline V lookup: CDR1 MNHEY, CDR2 SVGEGT. V gave up 6 bases and J gave up 7 bases; unmatched junction bases: 14. The sequences come from peripheral blood, collected 28 days after the second AZD1222 dose. This sequence originates from an adult who received the AZD1222 COVID-19 vaccine. The chain uses TRBV6-2 or TRBV6-3 and TRBJ2-1, with 11 positions matching TRBD2. Here the CDR3 DNA reads TGTGCCAGCAGCCCTTCCGGGTTAGCGGGGGGGAGGAATGAGCAGTTCTTC. Its translation: CASSPSGLAGGRNEQFF.